This TCR beta chain is drawn from a study of T cell responses to AZD1222 COVID-19 vaccine. Of note for this clone: What it binds is unknown.

Samples with a second dose at about 4 or about 12 weeks were pooled together. The CDR3 spans 18 residues. The V and J ends lost 0 bases and 0 bases, in that order; junction bases with no gene match: 7. CDR1 is MGHRA and CDR2 is YSYEKL in the germline V gene. The assay was immunoSEQ multiplex PCR, and TCRdb's table has in-frame clones only and misses some. The sample lists around 100,000 clones, roughly 87% seen once, with around 2.3% in the top ten. Study results and limitations: Increases in Spike-specific TCR breadth and depth were seen after two AZD1222 doses.

Material: peripheral blood, obtained 28 days after the second AZD1222 dose. This sequence was found in an adult who received the AZD1222 COVID-19 vaccine. This chain connects TRBV4-1 to TRBJ1-5, with TRBD1 matching over 8 bases. The CDR3 coding sequence is TGCGCCAGCAGCCAAGAAGAGGGGACAGGTTATAGCAATCAGCCCCAGCATTTT. This gives the protein CASSQEEGTGYSNQPQHF.